This TCR beta chain was identified during a study of blood T cell repertoires in COVID-19. Study at large: PBMCs, B-cell-depleted T cells, or T cells were the source of the cDNA or gDNA that made up the material.

The V segment lost 3 bases and the J segment 10 bases; nucleotides outside the gene matches: 6. Germline V gives CDR1 SGHKS, CDR2 YYEKEE (reference sequence). The CDR3 sequence is 14 residues long. Clones were sequenced by immunoSEQ multiplex PCR, and TCRdb holds only the in-frame ones, with some missing. Of 200,000 to 250,000 clones listed, around four fifths are singletons. Material: peripheral blood. The V and J genes are TRBV5-5 and TRBJ1-6, with 8 bases fitting TRBD1. This clonotype originated in a woman aged 60-70 years with active or convalescent COVID-19. DNA for the CDR3: TGTGCCAGCAGCTCTGGACAGGGTGGATCACCCCTCCACTTT. Translated: CASSSGQGGSPLHF.